This T cell receptor beta chain comes out of a study of T cells after yellow fever vaccination. Study-wide points: Subsequent to the booster, the majority of primary-vaccination clones reappeared (under 98% CD4, around 85% CD8). Abundant clonotypes from the bulk population could get into FACS-sorted repertoires as contaminants.

This clonotype has at least ten counts. Its antigen is currently unknown. TCRdb re-called the 5' RACE reads with MiXCR, one entry per CDR3 protein. The data show hundreds of thousands of distinct CDR3 sequences, with less than 25% seen just once and roughly 16% held by the top ten. The CDR3 runs 15 residues. The V gene's germline CDR1 is MDHEN and CDR2 SYDVKM. V gave up 4 bases and J gave up 4 bases, with 15 bases separating them. The TCR sequence derives from a man aged 18 to 30 who received the YFV17D yellow fever vaccine. The V gene is TRBV28, the J gene TRBJ2-3; D is unresolved. The source was PBMCs, collected roughly 23 days after the first yellow fever vaccination. The CDR3 DNA follows: TGTGCCAGCAGTTCAAGGAATATCAGTCCAGATACGCAGTATTTT. This codes for CASSSRNISPDTQYF.